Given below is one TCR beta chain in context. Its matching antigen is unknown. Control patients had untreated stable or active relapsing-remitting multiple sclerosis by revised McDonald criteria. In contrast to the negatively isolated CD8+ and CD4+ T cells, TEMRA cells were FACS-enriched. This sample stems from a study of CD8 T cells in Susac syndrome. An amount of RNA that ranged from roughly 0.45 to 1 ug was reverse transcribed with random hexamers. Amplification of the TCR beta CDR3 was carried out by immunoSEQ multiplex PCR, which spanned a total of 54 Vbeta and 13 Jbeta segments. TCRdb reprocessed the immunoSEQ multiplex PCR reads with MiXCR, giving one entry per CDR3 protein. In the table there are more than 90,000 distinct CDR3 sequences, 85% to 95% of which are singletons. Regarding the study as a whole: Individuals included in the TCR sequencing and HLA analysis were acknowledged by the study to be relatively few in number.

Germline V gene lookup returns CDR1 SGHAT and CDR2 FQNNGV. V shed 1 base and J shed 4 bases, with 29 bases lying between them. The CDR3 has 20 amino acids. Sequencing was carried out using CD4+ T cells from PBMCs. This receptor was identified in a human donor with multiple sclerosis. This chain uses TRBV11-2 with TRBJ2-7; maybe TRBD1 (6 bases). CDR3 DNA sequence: TGTGCCAGCAGCTTAGGGGTCCGACAGAACACACTCAGGGGAGAATACGAGCAGTACTTC. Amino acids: CASSLGVRQNTLRGEYEQYF.